Listed below are T cell receptor beta chains from one sample, sequenced in a study of blood T cell repertoires in COVID-19. Data came from immunoSEQ multiplex PCR; TCRdb stores just in-frame clones and leaves some out. In the table there are about 50,000 clones, under 90% of which are singletons. Input material: peripheral blood. These receptors came from a woman aged 80 or over with COVID-19, enrolled during active disease. Both conserved end residues are part of each CDR3. Each record gives: D gene, J gene, V gene, CDR3 protein. The D gene is left open where the match is weak.

. TRBJ2-5 TRBV5-1 CASQRGEGVETQYF
. TRBJ2-3 TRBV3-1/TRBV3-2 CASSPPGDTQYF
. TRBJ2-7 TRBV5-1 CASSLGSVNYEQYF
. TRBJ2-1 TRBV7-6 CASSHRVPSGTYNEQFF
TRBD2 TRBJ2-1 TRBV19 CASTKIGGFNEQFF
TRBD1 TRBJ2-4 TRBV5-6 CASSLVSGGGTNIQYF
. TRBJ1-6 TRBV5-1 CASSLDPGYNSPLHF
TRBD2 TRBJ2-5 TRBV11-1 CASSLLFTSGSDQYF
. TRBJ2-1 TRBV2 CASSEGLLGRNEQFF
TRBD1 TRBJ1-5 TRBV9 CASSAGTGNQPQHF
. TRBJ1-1 TRBV5-5 CASSLTANTEAFF
TRBD1 TRBJ1-6 TRBV30 CAWAGGNSPLHF